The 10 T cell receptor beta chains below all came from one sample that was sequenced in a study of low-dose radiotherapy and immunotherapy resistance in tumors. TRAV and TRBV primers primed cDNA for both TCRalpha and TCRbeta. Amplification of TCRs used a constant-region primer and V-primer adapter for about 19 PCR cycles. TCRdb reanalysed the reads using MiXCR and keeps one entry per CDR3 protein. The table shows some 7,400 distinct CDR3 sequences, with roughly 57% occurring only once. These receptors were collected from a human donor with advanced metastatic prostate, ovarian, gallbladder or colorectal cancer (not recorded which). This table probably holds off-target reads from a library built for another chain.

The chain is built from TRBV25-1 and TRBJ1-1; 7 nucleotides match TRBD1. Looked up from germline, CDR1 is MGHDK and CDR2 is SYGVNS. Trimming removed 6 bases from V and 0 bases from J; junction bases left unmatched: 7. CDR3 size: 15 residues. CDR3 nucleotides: TGTGCCAGCAGCCCAAGGACAGGATTGAACACTGAAGCTTTCTTT. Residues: CASSPRTGLNTEAFF.

In DNA form, the CDR3 reads TGTGCCAGCAGCAGACAGGGGGCAGTTGAAAAACTGTTTTTT. Translated: CASSRQGAVEKLFF. This chain links TRBV7-2 with TRBJ1-4; 10 nucleotides agree with TRBD1. Looked up from germline, CDR1 is SGHTA and CDR2 is FQGNSA. The ends lost 5 bases at V and 7 bases at J; junction bases unmatched: 4. This CDR3 has 14 amino acids.

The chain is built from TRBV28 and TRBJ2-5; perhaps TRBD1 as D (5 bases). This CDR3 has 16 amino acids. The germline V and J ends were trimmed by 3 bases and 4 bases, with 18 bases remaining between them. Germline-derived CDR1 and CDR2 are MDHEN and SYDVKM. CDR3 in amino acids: CASSLPGLALAETQYF. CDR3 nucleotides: TGTGCCAGCAGTTTGCCAGGGTTGGCCCTCGCAGAGACCCAGTACTTC.

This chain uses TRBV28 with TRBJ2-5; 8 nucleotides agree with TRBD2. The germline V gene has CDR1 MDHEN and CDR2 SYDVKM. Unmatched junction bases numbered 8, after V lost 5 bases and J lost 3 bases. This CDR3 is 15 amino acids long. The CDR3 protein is CASSPSGRVEETQYF. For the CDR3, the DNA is TGTGCCAGCAGTCCCAGCGGGAGAGTTGAAGAGACCCAGTACTTC.

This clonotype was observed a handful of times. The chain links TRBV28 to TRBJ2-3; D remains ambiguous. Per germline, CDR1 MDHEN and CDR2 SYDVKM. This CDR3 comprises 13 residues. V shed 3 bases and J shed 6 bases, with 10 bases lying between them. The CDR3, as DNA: TGTGCCAGCAGTTTGGGCGGAAGGGATACGCAGTATTTT. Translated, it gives CASSLGGRDTQYF.

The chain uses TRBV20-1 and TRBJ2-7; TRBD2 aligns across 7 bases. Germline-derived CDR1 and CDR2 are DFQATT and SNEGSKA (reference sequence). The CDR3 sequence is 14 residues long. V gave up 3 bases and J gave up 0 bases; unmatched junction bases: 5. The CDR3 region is CSARRDYISYEQYF. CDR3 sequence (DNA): TGCAGTGCTAGGAGGGACTACATCTCCTACGAGCAGTACTTC.

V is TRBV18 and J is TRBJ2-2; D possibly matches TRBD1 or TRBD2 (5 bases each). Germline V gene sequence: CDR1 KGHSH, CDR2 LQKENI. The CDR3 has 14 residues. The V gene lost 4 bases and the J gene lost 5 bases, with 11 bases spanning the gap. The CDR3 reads CASSRGAETGELFF. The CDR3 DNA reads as TGTGCCAGCTCACGAGGGGCAGAGACCGGGGAGCTGTTTTTT.

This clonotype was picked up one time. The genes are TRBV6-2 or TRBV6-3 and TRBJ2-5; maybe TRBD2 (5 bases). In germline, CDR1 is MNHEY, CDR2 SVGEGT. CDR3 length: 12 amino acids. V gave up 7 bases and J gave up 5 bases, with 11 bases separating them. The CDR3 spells CASKEGWETQYF. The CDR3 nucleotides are TGTGCCAGCAAAGAGGGTTGGGAGACCCAGTACTTC.

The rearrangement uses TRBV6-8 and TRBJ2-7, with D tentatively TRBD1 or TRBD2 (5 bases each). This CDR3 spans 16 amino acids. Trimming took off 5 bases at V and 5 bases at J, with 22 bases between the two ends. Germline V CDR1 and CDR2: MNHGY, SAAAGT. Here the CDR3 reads CASSPRPGARLDEQYF. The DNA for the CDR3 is TGTGCCAGCAGTCCACGTCCCGGGGCCCGGCTCGACGAGCAGTACTTC.

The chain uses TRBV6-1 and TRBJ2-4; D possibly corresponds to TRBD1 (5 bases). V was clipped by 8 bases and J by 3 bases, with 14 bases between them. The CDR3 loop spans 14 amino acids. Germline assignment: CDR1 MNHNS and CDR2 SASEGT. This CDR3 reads CASLDDSYKNIQYF. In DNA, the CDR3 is TGTGCCAGCCTTGATGACAGTTACAAAAACATTCAGTACTTC.